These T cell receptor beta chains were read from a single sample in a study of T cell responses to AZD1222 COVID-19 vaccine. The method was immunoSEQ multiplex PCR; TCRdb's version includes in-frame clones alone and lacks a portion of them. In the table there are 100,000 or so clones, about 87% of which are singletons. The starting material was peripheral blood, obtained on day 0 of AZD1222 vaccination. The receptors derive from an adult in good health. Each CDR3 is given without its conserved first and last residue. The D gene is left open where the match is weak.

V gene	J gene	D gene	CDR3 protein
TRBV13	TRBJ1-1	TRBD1	ASSSRDRNTEAF
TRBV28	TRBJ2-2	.	ASRSGQNTGELF
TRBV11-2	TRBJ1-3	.	ASSPGTRGNTIY
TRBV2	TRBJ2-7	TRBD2	ACIRLATSVEQY
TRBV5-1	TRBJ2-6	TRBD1	ASSFGTGRPSGANVLT
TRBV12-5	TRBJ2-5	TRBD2	ASGVGLAGDVETQY
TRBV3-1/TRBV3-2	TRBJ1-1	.	ASSRIAARRNTEAF
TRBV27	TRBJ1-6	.	ASSSRSYNSPLH
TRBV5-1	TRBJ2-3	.	ASSLVIVGRVGRTDTQY
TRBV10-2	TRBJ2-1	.	ASTSGYNEQF
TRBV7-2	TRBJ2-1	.	ASSYDYSPRNEQF
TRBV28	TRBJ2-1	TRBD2	ASREVGGNEQF
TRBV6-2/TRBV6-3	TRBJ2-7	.	ASSLRQGPYEQY
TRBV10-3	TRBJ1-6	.	AISPESSYNSPLH
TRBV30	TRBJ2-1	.	AWSSEWEQF
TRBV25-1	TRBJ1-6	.	ASSDPTANSPLH
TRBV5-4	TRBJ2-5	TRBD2	ASSTGTSGRALIETQY
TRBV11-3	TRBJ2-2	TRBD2	ASSFQGLAGSGELF
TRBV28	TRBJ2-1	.	ASRDSGLADAYNEQF
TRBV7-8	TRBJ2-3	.	ASSNPGTKSITDTQY
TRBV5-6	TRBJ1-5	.	ASSFGFGNQPQH
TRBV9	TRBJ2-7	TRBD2	ASSVSAGGSYEQY
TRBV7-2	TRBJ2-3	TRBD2	ASSTLAGVTDTQY
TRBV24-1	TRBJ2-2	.	ATSVSGGGELF
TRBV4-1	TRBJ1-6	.	ASSQLQGKGNNSPLH
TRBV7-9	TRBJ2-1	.	ASSLRGEQF
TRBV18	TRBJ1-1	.	ASSVKQDTEAF
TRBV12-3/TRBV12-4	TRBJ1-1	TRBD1	ASSPGGYTEAF
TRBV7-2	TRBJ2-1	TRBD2	ASSPSLAGATYNEQF
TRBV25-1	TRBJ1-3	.	ASSRVGQDTIY
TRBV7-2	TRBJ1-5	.	ASSIDGGGNQPQH
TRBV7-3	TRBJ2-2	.	ASSWGLNTGELF
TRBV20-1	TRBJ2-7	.	SADRGHEQY
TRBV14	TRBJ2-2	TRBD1	ASSHWTGRSPPYTGELF
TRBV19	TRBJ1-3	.	ASIQGSAGNTIY
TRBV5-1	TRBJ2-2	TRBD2	ASSLASGGELF
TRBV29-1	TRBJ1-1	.	SVDSMNTEAF
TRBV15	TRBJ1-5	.	ATSRDINPGTFGNQPQH
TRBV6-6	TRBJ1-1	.	ASSTTVGAF
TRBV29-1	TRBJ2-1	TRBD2	SVIAAGGLGQF
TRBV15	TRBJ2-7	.	ATSRPQGEQY
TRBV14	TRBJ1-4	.	ASSPLIVPPKLF
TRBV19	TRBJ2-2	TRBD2	ASSMAAGVGTGELF
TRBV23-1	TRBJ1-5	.	ASSQSMTPRGQPQH
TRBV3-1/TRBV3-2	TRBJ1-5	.	ASSQGWKPRGQPQH
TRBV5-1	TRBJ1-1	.	ASSLETGFGVSTEAF
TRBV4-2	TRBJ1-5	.	ASSPHAGDRNQPQH
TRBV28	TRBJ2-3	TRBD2	ASSLRAGGDTQY
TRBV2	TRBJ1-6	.	ASSEWGYNSPLH
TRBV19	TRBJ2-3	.	ASSTTGTSTDTQY
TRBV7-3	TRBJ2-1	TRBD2	ASSSKASGGYNEQF
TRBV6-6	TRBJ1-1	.	ASSYSMNTEAF